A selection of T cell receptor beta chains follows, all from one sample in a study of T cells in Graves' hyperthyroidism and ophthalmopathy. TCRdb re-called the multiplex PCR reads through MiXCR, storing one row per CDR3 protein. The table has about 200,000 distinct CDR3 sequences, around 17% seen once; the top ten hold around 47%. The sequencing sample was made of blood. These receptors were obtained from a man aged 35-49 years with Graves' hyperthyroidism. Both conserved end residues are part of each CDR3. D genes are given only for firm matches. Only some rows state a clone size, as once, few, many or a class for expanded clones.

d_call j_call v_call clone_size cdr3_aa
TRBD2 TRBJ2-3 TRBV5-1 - CASSLASGLTDTQYF
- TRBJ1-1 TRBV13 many CASSRQEYGTEAFF
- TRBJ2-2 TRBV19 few CASSIPPWYANTGELFF
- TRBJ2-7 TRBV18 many CASSPGTYSYEQYF
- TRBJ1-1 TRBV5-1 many CASSLLGADTEAFF
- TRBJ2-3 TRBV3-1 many CASSQWPHTQYF
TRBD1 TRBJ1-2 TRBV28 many CASSAAGAGGFDGYTF
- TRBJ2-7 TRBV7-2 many CASSLVAGSLYEQYF
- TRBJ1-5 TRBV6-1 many CASSEGTYNQPQHF
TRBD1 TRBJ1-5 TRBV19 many CASSVTGGPYQPQHF
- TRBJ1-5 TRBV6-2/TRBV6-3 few CASTIGPLDSNQPQHF
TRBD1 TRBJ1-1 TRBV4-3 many CASSQDLPRQGALTEAFF
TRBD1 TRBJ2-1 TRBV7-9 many CASSLGTGGNNEQFF
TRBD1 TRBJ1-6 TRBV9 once CASSARTGTNSPLHF
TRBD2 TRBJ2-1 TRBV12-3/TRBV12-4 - CASSVAGGAEQFF
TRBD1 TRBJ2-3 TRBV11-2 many CASSGRDRGTDTQYF
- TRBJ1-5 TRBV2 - CASNLQGQPQHF
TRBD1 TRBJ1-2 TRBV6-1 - CASSERDRDRATFNYGYTF
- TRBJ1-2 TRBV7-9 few CASTFTETNYGYTF
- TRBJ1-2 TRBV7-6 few CASSFPGSYGYTF
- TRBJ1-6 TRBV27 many CASSFPQLNTPLHF
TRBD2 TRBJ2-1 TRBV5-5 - CASSIPTSGEQFF
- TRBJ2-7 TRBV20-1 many CSARDRRGRLSYEQYF
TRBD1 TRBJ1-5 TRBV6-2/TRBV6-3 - CASSQQGWYQPQHF
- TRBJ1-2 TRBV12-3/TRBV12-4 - CASTERADGVGGYTF
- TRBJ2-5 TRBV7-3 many CASSLTNGPQYF
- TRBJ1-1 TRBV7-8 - CASSWGGGRTEAFF
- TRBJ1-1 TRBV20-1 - CSASRSAGRTEAFF
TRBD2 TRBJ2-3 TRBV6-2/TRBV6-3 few CASSQTSGGYTDTQYF
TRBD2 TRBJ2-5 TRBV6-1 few CASSREGSETQYF
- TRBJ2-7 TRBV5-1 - CASSTPGRTYEQYF
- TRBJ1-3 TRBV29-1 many CSAEDRHSGNTIYF
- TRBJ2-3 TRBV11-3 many CASSRSQIDTQYF
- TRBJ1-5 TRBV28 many CASSFAGSHQPQHF
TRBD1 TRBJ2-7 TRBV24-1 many CATSDGAGTGLTYEQYF
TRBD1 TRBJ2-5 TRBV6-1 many CASSKQGARETQYF
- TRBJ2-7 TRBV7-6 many CASSLGESYEQYF
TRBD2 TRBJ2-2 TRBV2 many CASKRFGGGGTGELFF
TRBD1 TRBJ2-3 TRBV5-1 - CASSIGTGSTDTQYF
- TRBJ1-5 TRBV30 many CAWGQRGDQPQHF
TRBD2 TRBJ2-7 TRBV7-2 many CASSLGVSGGITYEQYF
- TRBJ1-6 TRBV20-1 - CSARQSSYNSPLHF
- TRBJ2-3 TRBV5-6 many CASSSKTDVDTQYF
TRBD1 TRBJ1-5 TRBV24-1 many CATSDPRGAGNQPQHF
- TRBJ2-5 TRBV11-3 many CASSAQGMETQYF
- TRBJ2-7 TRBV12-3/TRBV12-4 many CASSGHPGTDYEQYF
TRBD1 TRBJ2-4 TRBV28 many CASSQGQGFQNIQYF
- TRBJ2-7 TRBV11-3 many CASSSRVYEQYF
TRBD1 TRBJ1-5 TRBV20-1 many CSASELGQGAQPQHF
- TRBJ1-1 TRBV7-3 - CASSLNVRSEAFF
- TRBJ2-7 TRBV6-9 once CASRLTQADFYEQYF